These T cell receptor beta chains were read from a single sample in a study of response to subunit inactivated influenza vaccine. TCRdb re-called the RT-PCR reads with MiXCR, one entry per CDR3 protein. The sample holds 550,000 to 800,000 distinct CDR3 sequences, more than 15% seen once. Source: PBMCs from blood, taken 11 to 12 days after vaccination. These receptors were obtained from a man aged 45-65 years who received an inactivated influenza vaccine. Each CDR3 is given with its conserved first and last residue. Fields, in order: clone size, V gene, J gene, D gene, CDR3 length, CDR3 protein, CDR3 DNA. D genes are given only for firm matches. Rows may omit the clone size; those that give it use once, few, many or a size class.

-,TRBV6-2/TRBV6-3,TRBJ1-6,-,13,CASRDRNGSPLHF,TGTGCCAGCAGAGACCGAAACGGTTCACCCCTCCACTTT
few,TRBV29-1,TRBJ2-2,TRBD2,14,CSVGGGRDTGELFF,TGCAGCGTTGGAGGCGGGAGAGACACCGGGGAGCTGTTTTTT
-,TRBV7-6,TRBJ2-7,-,14,CASSLMSGAYEQYF,TGTGCCAGCAGCTTAATGTCTGGTGCGTACGAGCAGTACTTC
few,TRBV14,TRBJ1-6,-,15,CASHPGSSYNSPLHF,TGTGCCAGCCACCCTGGCAGCTCCTATAATTCACCCCTCCACTTT
few,TRBV20-1,TRBJ2-1,TRBD2,14,CSAALAGTYNEQFF,TGCAGTGCGGCACTAGCGGGAACTTACAATGAGCAGTTCTTC
-,TRBV7-9,TRBJ2-4,-,15,CASSSDLLAKNIQYF,TGTGCCAGCAGCTCCGACTTGCTAGCCAAAAACATTCAGTACTTC
few,TRBV12-3/TRBV12-4,TRBJ1-5,-,14,CASMRRYSNQPQHF,TGTGCCAGCATGAGGCGTTATAGCAATCAGCCCCAGCATTTT
few,TRBV7-2,TRBJ2-1,-,12,CASSNSNNEQFF,TGTGCCAGCAGCAATTCTAACAATGAGCAGTTCTTC
few,TRBV5-1,TRBJ2-1,-,16,CASSLDPGSKYNEQFF,TGCGCCAGCAGCTTGGATCCGGGATCTAAATACAATGAGCAGTTCTTC
-,TRBV18,TRBJ1-1,-,15,CASSPSRGRLTEAFF,TGTGCCAGCTCACCTTCCCGGGGACGACTCACTGAAGCTTTCTTT
-,TRBV6-2/TRBV6-3,TRBJ2-2,-,12,CASTTYTGELFF,TGTGCCAGCACCACTTACACCGGGGAGCTGTTTTTT
-,TRBV20-1,TRBJ2-5,-,15,CSARDPGRNQETQYF,TGCAGTGCTAGAGATCCGGGACGTAACCAAGAGACCCAGTACTTC
many,TRBV5-1,TRBJ2-7,TRBD2,18,CASSLAVGASGRRNEQYF,TGCGCCAGCAGCTTGGCGGTGGGAGCTAGCGGGAGGAGGAACGAGCAGTACTTC
few,TRBV7-3,TRBJ2-2,TRBD1,14,CASSTYRGTGELFF,TGTGCCAGCAGCACTTACAGGGGCACCGGGGAGCTGTTTTTT
few,TRBV3-1,TRBJ2-5,-,13,CASGGPKQETQYF,TGTGCCAGCGGGGGACCGAAACAAGAGACCCAGTACTTC
-,TRBV24-1,TRBJ2-1,-,12,CATSDLPNQQFF,TGTGCCACCAGTGATTTGCCCAATCAGCAGTTCTTC
-,TRBV5-6,TRBJ2-6,-,16,CASSLLLSSGANVLTF,TGTGCCAGCAGCTTACTCCTGAGCTCTGGGGCCAACGTCCTGACTTTC
many,TRBV5-1,TRBJ2-4,-,16,CASSLVSSRSGGIQYF,TGCGCCAGCAGCTTGGTCTCTTCGCGGTCCGGCGGCATTCAGTACTTC
-,TRBV20-1,TRBJ2-3,TRBD1,15,CSALLQGAQSDTQYF,TGCAGTGCTCTATTACAGGGGGCGCAGTCAGATACGCAGTATTTT
-,TRBV29-1,TRBJ2-5,TRBD2,15,CSVDQRGANRETQYF,TGCAGCGTTGATCAGCGGGGGGCCAACCGCGAGACCCAGTACTTC
-,TRBV19,TRBJ2-2,-,14,CASSIGQHTGELFF,TGTGCCAGTAGTATAGGACAACACACCGGGGAGCTGTTTTTT
few,TRBV6-2/TRBV6-3,TRBJ1-5,-,17,CASSYSGTGGGNQPQHF,TGTGCCAGCAGTTACTCGGGGACCGGTGGGGGCAATCAGCCCCAGCATTTT
few,TRBV7-8,TRBJ2-2,-,17,CASSLAQAGTNTGELFF,TGTGCCAGCAGCTTAGCCCAGGCAGGGACTAACACCGGGGAGCTGTTTTTT
few,TRBV7-9,TRBJ2-3,-,15,CASSTGTDHTDTQYF,TGTGCCAGCAGTACCGGGACTGACCACACAGATACGCAGTATTTT
few,TRBV4-3,TRBJ2-7,TRBD1,15,CASSQGQGAPYEQYF,TGCGCCAGCAGCCAAGGACAGGGGGCCCCCTACGAGCAGTACTTC
-,TRBV7-2,TRBJ2-3,TRBD2,16,CASKILAGISTDTQYF,TGTGCCAGCAAGATACTAGCGGGGATTAGCACAGATACGCAGTATTTT
-,TRBV24-1,TRBJ1-2,TRBD1,15,CATSEAGTGVPGYTF,TGTGCCACCAGTGAAGCCGGGACAGGGGTTCCTGGCTACACCTTC
-,TRBV11-3,TRBJ2-3,-,12,CASSMRSDTQYF,TGTGCCAGCAGCATGAGGTCGGATACGCAGTATTTT
many,TRBV4-2,TRBJ2-7,-,14,CASSQDLGAYEQYF,TGTGCCAGCAGCCAAGATTTGGGAGCCTACGAGCAGTACTTC
-,TRBV6-5,TRBJ2-6,-,17,CASSYFKGGSGANVLTF,TGTGCCAGCAGTTACTTTAAAGGGGGCTCTGGGGCCAACGTCCTGACTTTC
-,TRBV7-9,TRBJ2-3,TRBD1,16,CASSFAGTGLTDTQYF,TGTGCCAGCAGCTTTGCCGGGACAGGGTTGACAGATACGCAGTATTTT
-,TRBV7-2,TRBJ2-2,-,13,CASSSRQSGELFF,TGTGCCAGCAGCTCGAGACAGTCCGGGGAGCTGTTTTTT
few,TRBV18,TRBJ1-1,-,14,CASSLGHPGTEAFF,TGTGCCAGCTCCCTGGGACACCCGGGCACTGAAGCTTTCTTT
few,TRBV11-2,TRBJ2-7,TRBD1,17,CASSPIPRQGRSYEQYF,TGTGCCAGCAGCCCGATACCTAGACAGGGAAGGTCCTACGAGCAGTACTTC
-,TRBV15,TRBJ2-1,TRBD2,16,CATSGTASGTYNEQFF,TGTGCCACCAGCGGGACGGCTAGCGGGACCTACAATGAGCAGTTCTTC
-,TRBV20-1,TRBJ2-1,-,11,CSAHRESEQFF,TGCAGTGCCCACCGGGAATCTGAGCAGTTCTTC
-,TRBV28,TRBJ2-7,TRBD1,13,CASSFGDREEQYF,TGTGCCAGCAGTTTTGGGGACAGGGAGGAGCAGTACTTC
-,TRBV7-2,TRBJ2-7,-,14,CASSLIRVGDEQYF,TGTGCCAGCAGCTTAATCCGGGTCGGAGACGAGCAGTACTTC
few,TRBV5-5,TRBJ2-7,-,15,CASSLAGSNTYEQYF,TGTGCCAGCAGCTTGGCGGGCAGCAATACCTACGAGCAGTACTTC
few,TRBV27,TRBJ2-1,TRBD2,15,CASSLISGGAGEQFF,TGTGCCAGCAGTTTAATTAGCGGGGGGGCCGGTGAGCAGTTCTTC
-,TRBV12-3/TRBV12-4,TRBJ2-3,TRBD2,15,CASSLSGTTTDTQYF,TGTGCCAGCAGTTTATCCGGGACTACCACAGATACGCAGTATTTT
few,TRBV24-1,TRBJ2-7,TRBD1,13,CATAGQGVQRQYF,TGTGCCACCGCGGGACAGGGGGTGCAGCGGCAGTACTTC
-,TRBV29-1,TRBJ1-2,TRBD1,13,CSVELRTGYGYTF,TGCAGCGTTGAACTCCGGACAGGCTATGGCTACACCTTC
many,TRBV12-3/TRBV12-4,TRBJ2-1,TRBD2,14,CASSISGGFNEQFF,TGTGCCAGCAGTATAAGCGGGGGGTTTAATGAGCAGTTCTTC
few,TRBV4-2,TRBJ2-3,TRBD2,16,CASSQDGTIMTDTQYF,TGTGCCAGCAGCCAAGACGGGACTATAATGACAGATACGCAGTATTTT
many,TRBV3-1,TRBJ2-3,-,16,CASSQVGKKLPDTQYF,TGTGCCAGCAGCCAAGTCGGGAAAAAACTCCCAGATACGCAGTATTTT
-,TRBV24-1,TRBJ2-1,-,20,CATSASRGTPGGGFYNEQFF,TGTGCCACCAGTGCTAGCAGGGGAACCCCCGGGGGTGGTTTTTACAATGAGCAGTTCTTC
few,TRBV20-1,TRBJ2-3,TRBD2,14,CSAIGWTSGDTQYF,TGCAGTGCTATTGGTTGGACTAGTGGCGATACGCAGTATTTT
-,TRBV28,TRBJ2-7,-,14,CASRTTGGVSEQYF,TGTGCCAGCAGAACTACAGGGGGGGTGAGCGAGCAGTACTTC
few,TRBV4-3,TRBJ2-5,TRBD1,17,CASSQDWDRGFGETQYF,TGCGCCAGCAGCCAAGATTGGGACAGGGGGTTCGGGGAGACCCAGTACTTC
-,TRBV9,TRBJ1-4,-,19,CASSAYSGASLATNEKLFF,TGTGCCAGCAGCGCTTACAGTGGAGCAAGCCTAGCAACTAATGAAAAACTGTTTTTT
-,TRBV5-1,TRBJ2-3,TRBD2,18,CASSLAGGGYIFTDTQYF,TGCGCCAGCAGCTTGGCCGGGGGGGGCTACATATTCACAGATACGCAGTATTTT
few,TRBV29-1,TRBJ1-1,-,11,CSVLQSPEAFF,TGCAGCGTGCTACAGTCGCCTGAAGCTTTCTTT
few,TRBV4-2,TRBJ1-5,-,15,CASSRDEYSNQPQHF,TGTGCCAGCAGCCGCGACGAGTATAGCAATCAGCCCCAGCATTTT
few,TRBV9,TRBJ2-1,TRBD2,14,CASSQAGSYNEQFF,TGTGCCAGCAGTCAAGCGGGGTCCTACAATGAGCAGTTCTTC
-,TRBV10-3,TRBJ2-3,-,12,CAISDVADTQYF,TGTGCCATCAGTGACGTGGCAGATACGCAGTATTTT
-,TRBV4-3,TRBJ1-4,TRBD1,19,CASSQDRRGPFATNEKLFF,TGCGCCAGCAGCCAAGATAGAAGGGGGCCTTTCGCAACTAATGAAAAACTGTTTTTT
-,TRBV11-2,TRBJ1-2,-,13,CAISLEPGDGYTF,TGTGCCATCAGCTTAGAACCTGGAGATGGCTACACCTTC
-,TRBV6-1,TRBJ2-5,-,13,CASSEVWEGTQYF,TGTGCCAGCAGTGAAGTCTGGGAAGGGACCCAGTACTTC
-,TRBV21-1,TRBJ2-4,-,17,CASSPRRGLLAKNIQYF,TGTGCCAGCAGCCCCAGAAGAGGACTTCTAGCCAAAAACATTCAGTACTTC